This T cell receptor beta chain was identified during a study of beta chain features in type 1 diabetes. Study information: Patient and healthy donor groups were alike in age, gender and cell yields. Notes on the study in general: TCRB CDR3 length was moderately but significantly reduced in all four CD4+ subsets of Type 1 diabetes patients.

About this clone itself: The target antigen is unknown.

Expressed TCRB transcripts were sequenced because the entire RNA isolate underwent reverse transcription. Sequencing used immunoSEQ multiplex PCR; TCRdb keeps in-frame clones, though not all of them. The table lists about 160,000 clones, approximately 9% of them singletons. Sorting of CD4+ naive, central memory, regulatory and stem cell-like memory cells was performed via CD45RO/CCR7/CD25/CD127/CD95/CD27. Germline V gene data show CDR1 as MNHEY and CDR2 as SVGAGI. The CDR3 spans 13 residues. V was shortened by 5 bases and J by 5 bases, with 10 bases between the two germline ends. J is TRBJ1-5 and V is TRBV6-5; maybe TRBD1 (5 bases). Sample: central memory CD4+ T cells from blood. The receptor's source is a young woman with type 1 diabetes. The DNA of the CDR3 is TGTGCCAGCAGTGAAACAGGAGATCAGCCCCAGCATTTT. The encoded protein is CASSETGDQPQHF.